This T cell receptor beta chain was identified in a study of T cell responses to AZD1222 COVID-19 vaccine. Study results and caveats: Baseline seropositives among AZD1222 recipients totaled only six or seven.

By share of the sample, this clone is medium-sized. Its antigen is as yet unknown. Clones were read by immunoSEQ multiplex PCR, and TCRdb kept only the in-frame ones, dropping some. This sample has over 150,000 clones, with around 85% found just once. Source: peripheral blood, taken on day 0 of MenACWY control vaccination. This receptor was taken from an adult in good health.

The chain's CDR3 is CASSLGTGYQPQHF. The CDR3 DNA sequence: TGTGCCAGCAGTCTCGGGACAGGGTACCAGCCCCAGCATTTT. The rearrangement links TRBV27 to TRBJ1-5, with 9 positions matching TRBD1. Trimming removed 5 bases from V and 7 bases from J; junction bases left unmatched: 6. The CDR3 sequence is 14 residues long. In germline, CDR1 is MNHEY, CDR2 SMNVEV (reference sequence).